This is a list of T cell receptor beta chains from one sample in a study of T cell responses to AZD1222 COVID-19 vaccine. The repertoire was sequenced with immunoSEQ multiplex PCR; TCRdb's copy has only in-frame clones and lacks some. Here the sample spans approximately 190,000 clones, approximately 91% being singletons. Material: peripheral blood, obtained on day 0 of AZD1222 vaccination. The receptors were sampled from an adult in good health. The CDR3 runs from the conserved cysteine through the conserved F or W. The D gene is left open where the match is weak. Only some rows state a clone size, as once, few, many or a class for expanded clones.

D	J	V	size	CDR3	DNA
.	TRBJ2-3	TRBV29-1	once	CSVERSGTDTQYF	TGCAGCGTTGAAAGGAGTGGGACAGATACGCAGTATTTT
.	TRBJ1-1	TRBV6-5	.	CASSRDRLNTEAFF	TGTGCCAGCAGTCGGGACCGTTTGAACACTGAAGCTTTCTTT
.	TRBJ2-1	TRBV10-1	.	CASSEYRGGTYNEQFF	TGCGCCAGCAGTGAGTACAGGGGGGGGACCTACAATGAGCAGTTCTTC
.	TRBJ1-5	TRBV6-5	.	CASSYGVGGPQHF	TGTGCCAGCAGTTACGGTGTCGGGGGGCCCCAGCATTTT
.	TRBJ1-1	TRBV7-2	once	CASREANRAQNTEAFF	TGTGCCAGCAGAGAGGCGAACAGGGCCCAGAACACTGAAGCTTTCTTT
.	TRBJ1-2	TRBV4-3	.	CASSQDLGSGYTF	TGCGCCAGCAGCCAAGATCTCGGCTCGGGCTACACCTTC
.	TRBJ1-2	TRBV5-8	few	CASSQTYGGKWGGGYTF	TGTGCCAGCAGCCAGACTTACGGAGGGAAATGGGGAGGTGGCTACACCTTC
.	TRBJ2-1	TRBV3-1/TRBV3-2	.	CASSQRAGKNEQFF	TGTGCCAGCAGCCAACGGGCGGGCAAAAATGAGCAGTTCTTC
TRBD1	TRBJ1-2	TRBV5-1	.	CASSAGQANYGYTF	TGCGCCAGCAGCGCGGGACAGGCGAACTATGGCTACACCTTC
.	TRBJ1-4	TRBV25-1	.	CASSDFGPATNEKLFF	TGTGCCAGCAGTGACTTCGGGCCTGCAACTAATGAAAAACTGTTTTTT
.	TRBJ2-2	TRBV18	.	CASSPGSTGELFF	TGTGCCAGCTCACCAGGGAGCACCGGGGAGCTGTTTTTT
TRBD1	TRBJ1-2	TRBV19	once	CASRETGDDGYTF	TGTGCCAGCAGAGAAACAGGGGACGACGGCTACACCTTC
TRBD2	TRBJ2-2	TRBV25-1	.	CASGEGIGELFF	TGTGCCAGCGGGGAGGGAATCGGGGAGCTGTTTTTT
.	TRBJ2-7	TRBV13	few	CASSLGVLQQYEQYF	TGTGCCAGCAGCTTAGGTGTATTACAACAATACGAGCAGTACTTC
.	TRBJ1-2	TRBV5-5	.	CASSLASGANYGYTF	TGTGCCAGCAGCTTGGCTTCAGGGGCAAACTATGGCTACACCTTC
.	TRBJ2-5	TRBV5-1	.	CASSLGNSGVETQYF	TGCGCCAGCAGCCTAGGGAATTCGGGGGTCGAGACCCAGTACTTC
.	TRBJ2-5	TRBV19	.	CASSIRSVAAPQETQYF	TGTGCCAGTAGTATTCGGTCCGTAGCGGCCCCCCAAGAGACCCAGTACTTC
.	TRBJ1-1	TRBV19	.	CASSIDWTTTEAFF	TGTGCCAGTAGTATAGATTGGACGACAACTGAAGCTTTCTTT
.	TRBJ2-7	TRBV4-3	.	CASSQDKSSYEQYF	TGCGCCAGCAGCCAAGATAAGAGCAGCTACGAGCAGTACTTC
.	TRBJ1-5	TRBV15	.	CATSRILGGYNQPQHF	TGTGCCACCAGCAGAATCCTGGGGGGTTACAATCAGCCCCAGCATTTT
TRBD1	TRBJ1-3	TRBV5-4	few	CASSLERGPGNTIYF	TGTGCCAGCAGCTTGGAGAGGGGGCCCGGAAACACCATATATTTT
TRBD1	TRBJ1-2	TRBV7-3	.	CASSLRRLRQGGINGYTF	TGTGCCAGCAGCTTAAGGCGGTTGAGGCAGGGGGGCATTAATGGCTACACCTTC
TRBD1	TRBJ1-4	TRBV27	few	CASSETGEGYEKLFF	TGTGCCAGCAGTGAAACAGGGGAGGGGTATGAAAAACTGTTTTTT
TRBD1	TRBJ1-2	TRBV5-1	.	CASSKQGAEVGYTF	TGCGCCAGCAGTAAACAGGGGGCTGAGGTTGGCTACACCTTC
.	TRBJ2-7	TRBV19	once	CASSIEDSQQYEQYF	TGTGCCAGTAGTATTGAGGACTCTCAACAATACGAGCAGTACTTC
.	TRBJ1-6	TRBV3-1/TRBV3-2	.	CASREAGPNSPLHF	TGTGCCAGCAGAGAGGCAGGGCCTAATTCACCCCTCCACTTT
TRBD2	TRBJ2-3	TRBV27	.	CASSLSILGRYRPLAGSTDTQYF	TGTGCCAGCAGTTTATCAATTTTGGGGCGGTATAGACCCCTAGCGGGGAGCACAGATACGCAGTATTTT
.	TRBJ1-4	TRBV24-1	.	CATSDSTGPTNEKLFF	TGTGCCACCAGTGATTCCACAGGGCCAACTAATGAAAAACTGTTTTTT
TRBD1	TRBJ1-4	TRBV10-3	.	CAISEIDRVGEKLFF	TGTGCCATCAGTGAGATTGACAGGGTGGGTGAAAAACTGTTTTTT
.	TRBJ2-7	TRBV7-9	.	CASSSGVRPYEQYF	TGTGCCAGCAGCTCGGGGGTCCGCCCGTACGAGCAGTACTTC
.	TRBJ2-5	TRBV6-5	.	CASSYGPRETQYF	TGTGCCAGCAGTTACGGCCCTCGAGAGACCCAGTACTTC
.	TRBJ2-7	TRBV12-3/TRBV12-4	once	CASRPDTYEQYF	TGTGCCAGCAGACCGGACACCTACGAGCAGTACTTC
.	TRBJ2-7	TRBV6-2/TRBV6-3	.	CASSYARFQYF	TGTGCCAGCAGTTATGCTCGGTTTCAGTACTTC
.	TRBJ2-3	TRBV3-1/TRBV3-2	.	CASQATDTQYF	TGTGCCAGTCAAGCCACAGATACGCAGTATTTT
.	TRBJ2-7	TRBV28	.	CASSLFGGTESYEQYF	TGTGCCAGCAGTTTGTTTGGGGGGACAGAGTCCTACGAGCAGTACTTC
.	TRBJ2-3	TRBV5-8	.	CASSTGAAPGGIADTQYF	TGTGCCAGCAGCACTGGAGCGGCTCCAGGGGGGATAGCAGATACGCAGTATTTT
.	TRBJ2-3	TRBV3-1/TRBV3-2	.	CASSQPQGTPYTDTQYF	TGTGCCAGCAGCCAACCGCAGGGGACACCATACACAGATACGCAGTATTTT
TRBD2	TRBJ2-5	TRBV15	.	CATSRERAGAPQTQYF	TGTGCCACCAGCAGAGAACGAGCGGGGGCTCCCCAGACCCAGTACTTC
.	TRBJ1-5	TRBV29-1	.	CSVELADSNQPQHF	TGCAGCGTTGAACTGGCCGATAGCAATCAGCCCCAGCATTTT
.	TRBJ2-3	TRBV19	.	CASSILAGRTDTQYF	TGTGCCAGTAGTATACTGGCAGGGAGGACAGATACGCAGTATTTT
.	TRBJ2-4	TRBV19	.	CASSIRGGGLAKNIQYF	TGTGCCAGTAGTATTAGGGGAGGGGGCTTAGCCAAAAACATTCAGTACTTC
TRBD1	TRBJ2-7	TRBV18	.	CASSRDRASLYEQYF	TGTGCCAGCTCTCGGGACAGGGCCAGTCTCTACGAGCAGTACTTC
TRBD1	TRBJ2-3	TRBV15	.	CATRTGLSTDTQYF	TGTGCCACCCGGACAGGGCTTAGCACAGATACGCAGTATTTT
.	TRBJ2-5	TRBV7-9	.	CASSIVGSGETQYF	TGTGCCAGCAGCATAGTGGGGTCCGGAGAGACCCAGTACTTC
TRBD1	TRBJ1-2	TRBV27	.	CASSPTTGGGYGYTF	TGTGCCAGCAGTCCAACGACAGGGGGCGGCTATGGCTACACCTTC
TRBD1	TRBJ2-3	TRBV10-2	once	CASSVGQTDTQYF	TGCGCCAGCAGTGTGGGACAGACAGATACGCAGTATTTT
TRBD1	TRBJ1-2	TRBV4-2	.	CASSQVTGAAGGYTF	TGTGCCAGCAGCCAGGTGACAGGGGCGGCGGGTGGCTACACCTTC
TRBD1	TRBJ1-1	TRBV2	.	CASQTGGWNTEAFF	TGTGCCAGTCAGACAGGGGGTTGGAACACTGAAGCTTTCTTT
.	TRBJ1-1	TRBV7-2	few	CASSLVGRNTEAFF	TGTGCCAGCAGCTTAGTGGGGAGAAACACTGAAGCTTTCTTT
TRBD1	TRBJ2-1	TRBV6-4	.	CASRGTGGINEQFF	TGTGCCAGCAGGGGGACAGGGGGCATCAATGAGCAGTTCTTC
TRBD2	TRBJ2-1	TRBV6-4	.	CASRGTSGGKNEQFF	TGTGCCAGCAGAGGGACTAGCGGGGGGAAAAATGAGCAGTTCTTC
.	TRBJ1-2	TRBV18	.	CASSRSTDGSEPYGYTF	TGTGCCAGCTCAAGGTCTACCGACGGATCCGAGCCCTATGGCTACACCTTC
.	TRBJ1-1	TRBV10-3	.	CAITRSTEAFF	TGTGCCATCACTCGAAGCACTGAAGCTTTCTTT
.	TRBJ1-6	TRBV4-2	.	CASSQEVGQNNSPLHF	TGTGCCAGCAGCCAAGAAGTCGGCCAGAATAATTCACCCCTCCACTTT
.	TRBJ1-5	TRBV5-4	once	CASSLAVGEPQHF	TGTGCCAGCAGCTTAGCCGTCGGGGAGCCCCAGCATTTT